This T cell receptor (beta chain) was sequenced in a study of CD8 T cells in Susac syndrome. The germline gives CDR1 SGHAT, CDR2 FQNNGV. V lost 4 bases to trimming and J lost 0 bases, with 10 bases between them. CDR3 size: 15 residues. Random-hexamer reverse transcription was applied to 0.5 to 1 ug RNA. Amplification of TCR beta CDR3 used immunoSEQ multiplex PCR across 54 Vbeta and 13 Jbeta. MiXCR, run by TCRdb on the immunoSEQ multiplex PCR reads, gives a single entry per CDR3 protein. Of under 550,000 distinct CDR3 sequences listed, approximately 85% are singletons. The study used treatment-naive patients who had stable or active relapsing-remitting disease as multiple sclerosis controls.

The chain joins TRBV11-2 to TRBJ1-3; no clear D. The sequencing input was CD8+ T cells from PBMCs. The receptor comes from a human donor with multiple sclerosis. The CDR3 region has the DNA TGTGCCAGCAGCTCGTCAATTTCCTCTGGAAACACCATATATTTT. Translated: CASSSSISSGNTIYF.